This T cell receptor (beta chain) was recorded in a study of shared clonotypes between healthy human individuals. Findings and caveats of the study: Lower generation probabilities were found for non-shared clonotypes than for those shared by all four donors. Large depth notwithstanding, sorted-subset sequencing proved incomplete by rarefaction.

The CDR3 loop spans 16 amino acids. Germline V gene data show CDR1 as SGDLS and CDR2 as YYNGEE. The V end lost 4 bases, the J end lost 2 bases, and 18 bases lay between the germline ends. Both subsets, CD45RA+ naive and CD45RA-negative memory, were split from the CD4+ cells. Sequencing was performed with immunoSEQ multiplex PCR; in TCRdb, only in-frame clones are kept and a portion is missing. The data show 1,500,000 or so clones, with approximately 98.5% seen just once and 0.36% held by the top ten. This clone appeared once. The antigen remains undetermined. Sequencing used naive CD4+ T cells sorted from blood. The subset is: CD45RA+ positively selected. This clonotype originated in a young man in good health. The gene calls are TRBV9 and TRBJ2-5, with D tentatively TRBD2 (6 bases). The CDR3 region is CASSPGLGGGQETQYF. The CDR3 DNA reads TGTGCCAGCAGCCCGGGACTGGGCGGAGGGCAAGAGACCCAGTACTTC.